This TCR beta chain was sequenced during a study of T cell repertoires in cytomegalovirus infection. Study as a whole: Selected CMV epitopes included recently identified HLA-C-restricted ones as well as well-studied HLA-B-restricted ones. It was the public TCR beta signatures that indicated both CMV infection and matching HLA type. Study-level points and caveats: Identification of carriers of CMV plus the relevant HLA was performed using cumulative public TCR beta family frequency. Ex vivo responses were dominated by HLA-C-restricted CMV-specific TCR beta clonotypes.

Trimming removed 6 bases from V and 2 bases from J, with 16 bases in between. The CDR3 is made up of 15 amino acids. CDR1 is MNHEY and CDR2 is SMNVEV in the germline V gene (reference sequence). Regarding this clonotype: Its antigen is as yet unknown.

Each CDR3 protein gets one entry after TCRdb re-called the reads with MiXCR. The data contain over 45,000 distinct CDR3 sequences, 15% to 25% of them singletons. The genes are TRBV27 and TRBJ1-2; D may be TRBD1 (6 bases). This TCR derives from a human donor in good health (CMV status not recorded). Some clones in this sample may be carry-over from other donors' samples. The specimen comprised CD8+ T cells from cultured PBMCs, sampled from culture after CMV antigen stimulation. The CDR3 DNA sequence: TGTGCCAGCAGCCCTATGGACAGACACAACTATGGCTACACCTTC. Amino acids: CASSPMDRHNYGYTF.